This T cell receptor (beta chain) was sequenced for a study of a mutant IDH1 vaccine in newly diagnosed glioma. Trimming shortened V by 5 bases and J by 2 bases, and 16 bases separated the two germline ends. Germline loops: CDR1 SGHTA, CDR2 FQGNSA. The CDR3 has 16 amino acids. The time point: baseline, week 1 (first vaccination visit). Treatment: pre-vaccination baseline after standard-of-care therapy. The table came from immunoSEQ multiplex PCR; TCRdb's copy has only in-frame clones and leaves some out. The sample holds around 88,000 clones, just under 80% seen once. V and J are TRBV7-2 and TRBJ2-4; D is unclear. This receptor was obtained from a man between 35 and 55 years old with glioma. The source was PBMCs, collected from a glioma patient treated with radiotherapy, temozolomide or both. In nucleotides, the CDR3 is TGTGCCAGCAGCCCCACACCCCTACCTACCAAAAACATTCAGTACTTC. Its translation: CASSPTPLPTKNIQYF.